This T cell receptor (beta chain) was obtained from a study of T cell responses to AZD1222 COVID-19 vaccine. This clone was detected only a few times. Profiled with immunoSEQ multiplex PCR; TCRdb holds only in-frame clones, not every one. In the table there are more than 110,000 clones, approximately 90% of which are singletons. The source material was peripheral blood, sampled on day 0 of AZD1222 vaccination. The sequence derives from an adult in good health.

The CDR3 sequence: CASSLGASPPYGYTF. The CDR3 nucleotides read TGTGCCAGTAGCCTTGGGGCATCCCCACCCTATGGCTACACCTTC. The chain employs TRBV19 and TRBJ1-2, with TRBD1 as a possible D gene (5 bases). In germline, CDR1 is LNHDA, CDR2 SQIVND (reference sequence). The CDR3 has 15 residues. Trimming shortened V by 6 bases and J by 4 bases, and 18 bases separated the two germline ends.